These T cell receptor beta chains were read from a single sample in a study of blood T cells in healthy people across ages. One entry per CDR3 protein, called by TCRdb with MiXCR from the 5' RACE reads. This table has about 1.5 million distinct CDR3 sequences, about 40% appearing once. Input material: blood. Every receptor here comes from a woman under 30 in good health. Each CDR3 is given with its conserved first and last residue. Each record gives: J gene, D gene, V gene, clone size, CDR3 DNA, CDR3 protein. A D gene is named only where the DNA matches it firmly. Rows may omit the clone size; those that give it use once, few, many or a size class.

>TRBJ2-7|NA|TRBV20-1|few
TGCAGTGCTAATATGTTGGGCGGGATGGACGAGCAGTACTTC
CSANMLGGMDEQYF
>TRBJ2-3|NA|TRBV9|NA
TGTGCCAGCAGCGTACGGGGGGACACCCTCACAGATACGCAGTATTTT
CASSVRGDTLTDTQYF
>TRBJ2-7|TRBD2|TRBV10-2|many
TGCGCCAGCAGACTCGGACTAGCGGACAATGAGCAGTACTTC
CASRLGLADNEQYF
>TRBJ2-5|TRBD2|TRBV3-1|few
TGTGCCAGCAGCCAAGAAGGACGCCCGGGACTAGCGATGGAGACCCAGTACTTC
CASSQEGRPGLAMETQYF
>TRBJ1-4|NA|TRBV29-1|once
TGCAGCGTTGAGGCAGGGAAGGGAAAACTGTTTTTT
CSVEAGKGKLFF
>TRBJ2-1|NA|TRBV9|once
TGTGCCAGCAGCGTATCAGGCGGAGGGGCGGGGAATGAGCAGTTCTTC
CASSVSGGGAGNEQFF
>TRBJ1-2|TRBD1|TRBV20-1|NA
TGCAGTGCTAGAGATAGAGACAGGGCGACGATAGGTGGCTACACCTTC
CSARDRDRATIGGYTF
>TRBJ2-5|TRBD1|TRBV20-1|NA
TGCAGTACTCCCGGGACAGTACAAGAGACCCAGTACTTC
CSTPGTVQETQYF
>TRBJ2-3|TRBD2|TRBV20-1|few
TGCAGTGCTTATAGCGGGAGTTACGCAGATACGCAGTATTTT
CSAYSGSYADTQYF
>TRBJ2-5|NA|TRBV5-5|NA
TGTGCCAGCAGCTTGTACTACCCCCAAGAGACCCAGTACTTC
CASSLYYPQETQYF
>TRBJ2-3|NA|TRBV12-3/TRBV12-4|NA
TGTGCCAGCAGTTTAACAGGTAGCGCAGATATGCAGTATTTT
CASSLTGSADMQYF
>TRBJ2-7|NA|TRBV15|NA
TGTGCCACCAGCAGAGAACTAAGTGCGTACGAGCAGTACTTC
CATSRELSAYEQYF
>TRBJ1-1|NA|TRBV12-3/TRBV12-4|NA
TGTGCCAGCAGTTCAATTGACAAGAACACTGAAGCTTTCTTT
CASSSIDKNTEAFF
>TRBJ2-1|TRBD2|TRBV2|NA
TGTGCCAGCAGTGGAGCGGGAGTAGTCAGCAATGAGCAGTTCTTC
CASSGAGVVSNEQFF
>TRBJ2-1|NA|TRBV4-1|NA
TGCGCCAGCAGCCAAGCCCGGGACACCTCCGGCGGCGAGACCCAGTTCTTC
CASSQARDTSGGETQFF
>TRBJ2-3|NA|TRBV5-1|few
TGCGCCAGCGCCCACTCGGGGAGTTACACAGATACGCAGTATTTT
CASAHSGSYTDTQYF
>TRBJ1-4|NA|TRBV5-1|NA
TGCGCCAGCAGCGCCCGGGACTTCGAACTGGAAAAACTGTTTTTT
CASSARDFELEKLFF
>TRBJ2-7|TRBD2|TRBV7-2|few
TGTGCCAGTCAGAGTGTTGCGGGGGGCCTTACCTACAATGAGCAGTACTTC
CASQSVAGGLTYNEQYF
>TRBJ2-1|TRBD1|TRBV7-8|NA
TGTGCCAGCAGCTTAGACAGGGGGTATTCGAATGAGCAGTTCTTC
CASSLDRGYSNEQFF
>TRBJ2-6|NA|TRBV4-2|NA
TGTGCCAGCAGCTCCTATGCCCCTGGGGCCAACGTCCTGACTTTC
CASSSYAPGANVLTF
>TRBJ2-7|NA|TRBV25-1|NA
TGTGCCAGCAGTCGGAACGTGCCGGATGAGCAGTACTTC
CASSRNVPDEQYF
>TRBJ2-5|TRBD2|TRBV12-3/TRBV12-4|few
TGTGCCAGCAGTTTCCTAGCGGGTGTACAAGAGACCCAGTACTTC
CASSFLAGVQETQYF
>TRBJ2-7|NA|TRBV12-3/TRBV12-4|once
TGTGCCAGAACCCCCTCCACCTTCTCCTACGAGCAGTACTTC
CARTPSTFSYEQYF
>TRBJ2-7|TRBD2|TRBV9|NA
TGTGCCAGCAGCGTAGGGGTGGGGACTATCCTTTCCTACGAGCAGTACTTC
CASSVGVGTILSYEQYF
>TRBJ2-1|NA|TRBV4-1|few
TGCGCCAGCAGCCAAGTTGGCGACAACTACAATGAGCAGTTCTTC
CASSQVGDNYNEQFF
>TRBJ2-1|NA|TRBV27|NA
TGTGCCAGCAGTTCCAATTCCCCTAATGAGCAGTTCTTC
CASSSNSPNEQFF
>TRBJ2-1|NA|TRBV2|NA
TGTGCCAGCACCGATCGGGATCATTGGCAGTTCTTC
CASTDRDHWQFF
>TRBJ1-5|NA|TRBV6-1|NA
TGTGCCAGCACCGGGACATCGAATCAGCCCCAGCATTTT
CASTGTSNQPQHF
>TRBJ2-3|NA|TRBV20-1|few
TGCAGTGCTAGTAGTGCCCCTAGCACAGATACGCAGTATTTT
CSASSAPSTDTQYF
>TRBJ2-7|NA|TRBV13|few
TGTGCCAGCAGCCCAACTGGAAAGAGTGACGAGCAGTACTTC
CASSPTGKSDEQYF
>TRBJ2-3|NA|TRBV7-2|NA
TGTGCCAGCAGCCCCGGGGTTGCCGTGTCCGTAAATACGCAGTATTTT
CASSPGVAVSVNTQYF
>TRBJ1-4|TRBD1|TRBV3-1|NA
TGTGCCAGCAGCCAATCAACGGGACAGGGGGTAAGAGTGAATGAAAAACTGTTTTTT
CASSQSTGQGVRVNEKLFF
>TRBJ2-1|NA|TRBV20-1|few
TGCAGTGCTAGCGGGTGGGGCGGGAAGGCCCAGGCGAGACAGTTCTTC
CSASGWGGKAQARQFF
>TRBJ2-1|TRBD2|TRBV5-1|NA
TGCGCCAGCAGCTTGGTCGTAGCGGGAGGTAAAGGAGATGAGCAGTTCTTC
CASSLVVAGGKGDEQFF
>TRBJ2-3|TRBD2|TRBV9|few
TGTGCCAGCAGGGCCGGTACTAGCGGGAGTACAGATACGCAGTATTTT
CASRAGTSGSTDTQYF
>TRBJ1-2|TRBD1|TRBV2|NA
TGTGCCAGCAGTGCGTACCTGGGACAGACGATCTATGGCTACACCTTC
CASSAYLGQTIYGYTF
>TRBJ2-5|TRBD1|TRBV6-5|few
TGTGCCAGCAGTTACTCGGGCAGGGGGTTGGTAGGGACCCAGTACTTC
CASSYSGRGLVGTQYF
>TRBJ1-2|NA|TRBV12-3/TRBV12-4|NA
TGTGCCAGCAGTTCCCGGGGAGGGGGTGCTAACTATGGCTACACCTTC
CASSSRGGGANYGYTF
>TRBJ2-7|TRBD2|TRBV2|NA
TGTGCCAGCAGTGGTGGCGGGACTAGTTCCTACGAGCAGTACTTC
CASSGGGTSSYEQYF
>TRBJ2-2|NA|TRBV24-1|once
TGTGCCACCAGTGATCCGACGGGGACGAACACCGGGGAGCTGTTTTTT
CATSDPTGTNTGELFF
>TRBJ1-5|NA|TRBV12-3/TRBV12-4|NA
TGTGCCAGCAGCCGGGGACTGAGAAGCAATCAGCCCCAGCATTTT
CASSRGLRSNQPQHF
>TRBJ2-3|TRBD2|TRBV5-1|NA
TGCGCCAGTAGCTTGACCCATTTACTGACTAGCATAGATACGCAGTATTTT
CASSLTHLLTSIDTQYF
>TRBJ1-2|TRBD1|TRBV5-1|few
TGCGCCAGCAGCCGACAGACAGGGCAAAACTATGGCTACACCTTC
CASSRQTGQNYGYTF
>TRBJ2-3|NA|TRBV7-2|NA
TGTGCCAGCAGCTTTTTAGGGAGCGGGACAGATACGCGGTATTTT
CASSFLGSGTDTRYF
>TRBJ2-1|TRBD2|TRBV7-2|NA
TGTGCCAGCAGCTTAATGGGACTAGCGATTGAGCAGTTCTTC
CASSLMGLAIEQFF
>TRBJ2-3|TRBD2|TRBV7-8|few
TGTGCCAGCACCCCGAGCGGGGGGCCAGCAGATACGCAGTATTTT
CASTPSGGPADTQYF
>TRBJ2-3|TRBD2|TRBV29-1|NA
TGCAGCGTTGAACAAGCGGGGGGGTTTGGTACGCAGTATTTT
CSVEQAGGFGTQYF